This section outlines one TCR beta chain sequence together with its context. Its specificity is not known. This sample was included in a study of T cells expressing NK-cell markers. Study-level information: The TCR beta repertoires originated in sorted CD3+CD56+NKG2C+, CD3+CD56+NKG2C- and CD3+CD56-NKG2C+ T cells.

Germline V gives CDR1 SEHNR, CDR2 FQNEAQ (reference sequence). This CDR3 is 16 amino acids long. TCRdb derives one entry per CDR3 protein from the 5' RACE reads, leaving out DNA. The table for this sample gives a few hundred thousand distinct CDR3 sequences. Study results and limitations: In several donors, dominant clonotypes made up about 25-60.1% of CD3+CD56-NKG2C+ cells. It remained uncertain whether the expanded NKG2C+ T cell clones were specific for HCMV antigens.

Sequenced sample: blood T cells: a sorted CD56 or NKG2C T cell subset, CD4+ or CD8+ T cells, or bulk PBMC T cells (not recorded which). This TCR derives from a woman between 50 and 59 years old in good health. The chain carries TRBV7-9 and TRBJ2-5; absent DNA, TCRdb's TRBD1 call cannot be checked. The CDR3 protein is CASSPTSRGDQETQYF.